These 11 T cell receptor beta chains came from one sample sequenced in a study of blood T cell repertoires in COVID-19 (dated by TCRdb to about 2020). Library preparation employed the immunoSEQ multiplex PCR assay. In TCRdb, the immuneACCESS table is reduced to in-frame sequences with V and J assigned. These tables do not hold every clone; where another copy was compared, an unresolved V gene accounts for under half, and the others remain unexplained. Counted in this sample were some 250,000 clones; approximately 86% of them appeared once. The leading ten clones occupy roughly 3.1% of the sample. Material: peripheral blood. All receptors derive from a woman younger than 30 with acute or convalescent COVID-19.

The chain's CDR3 is CASSEQLNTEAFF. CDR3 nucleotides: TGTGCCAGCAGCGAACAGTTGAACACTGAAGCTTTCTTT. The chain links TRBV5-6 to TRBJ1-1; D not certain. Trimming removed 4 bases from V and 0 bases from J, with 7 bases in between. The CDR3 is 13 amino acids. The germline gives CDR1 SGHDT, CDR2 YYEEEE.

The genes are TRBV19 and TRBJ2-7; D possibly corresponds to TRBD1 (6 bases). There are 16 residues in the CDR3. Germline CDR1 and CDR2: LNHDA and SQIVND (reference sequence). With 5 bases removed from V and 9 bases from J, the gap between germline ends came to 26 bases. The CDR3 bases are TGTGCCAGTAGTGACCATTACGGGACACCCGGCGTGGGGCAGTACTTC. Protein: CASSDHYGTPGVGQYF.

The V gene is TRBV15, the J gene TRBJ1-1; no clear D gene. The CDR3 totals 15 residues. Germline values: CDR1 LNHNV, CDR2 YYDKDF (reference sequence). Deletions cut 4 bases from V and 3 bases from J, with 15 bases between. The CDR3 protein is CATSINPGTDTEAFF. CDR3 DNA: TGTGCCACCAGCATTAACCCGGGAACTGACACTGAAGCTTTCTTT.

V and J are TRBV29-1 and TRBJ1-1, with D possibly being TRBD1 (5 bases). Trimming stripped 4 bases from V and 6 bases from J, with 12 bases between. Per the germline V gene, CDR1 is SQVTM and CDR2 is ANQGSEA. This CDR3 region has 12 residues. This CDR3 is CSVARGGAEAFF. The CDR3 DNA is TGCAGCGTTGCTCGTGGAGGGGCTGAAGCTTTCTTT.

The chain recombines TRBV7-9 with TRBJ2-7, with TRBD1 identical over 7 bases. Germline V gene sequence: CDR1 SEHNR, CDR2 FQNEAQ (reference sequence). Trimming cost V 6 bases and J 1 base; bases outside gene matches: 15. The CDR3 contains 17 residues. Written as DNA, the CDR3 is TGTGCCAGCAGTCAGATCTCCGGGACAGAGGCGTCCTACGAGCAGTACTTC. Translated, it gives CASSQISGTEASYEQYF.

J is TRBJ1-5 and V is TRBV7-2; TRBD1 matches at 8 bases. The CDR3 runs to 15 residues. With 4 bases clipped from V and 11 bases from J, the junction kept 13 bases outside the gene matches. CDR1 is SGHTA, CDR2 FQGNSA, per germline. The CDR3 bases are TGTGCCAGCAGCTCCAGTGGGCAGGGGGCGACAGCCCAGCATTTT. Its protein is CASSSSGQGATAQHF.

The CDR3, as DNA: TGTGCCAGCAGCCCACCGACAGGGAGAAAACTCGCAACTAATGAAAAACTGTTTTTT. Amino acid sequence: CASSPPTGRKLATNEKLFF. V is TRBV7-9 and J is TRBJ1-4, with 7 positions matching TRBD1. Germline assignment: CDR1 SEHNR and CDR2 FQNEAQ (reference sequence). After removal of 5 bases from V and 0 bases from J, the junction contained 15 bases not matched to a gene. This CDR3 region has 19 residues.

The chain is built from TRBV5-1 and TRBJ1-4; D gene ambiguous. Germline loops: CDR1 SGHRS, CDR2 YFSETQ. Trimming left V 0 bases short and J 6 bases short, with 15 bases between. The CDR3 totals 16 residues. The CDR3 here is CASSLAGPGADEKLFF. The CDR3 region has the DNA TGCGCCAGCAGCTTGGCCGGCCCCGGAGCCGATGAAAAACTGTTTTTT.

This chain connects TRBV19 to TRBJ2-1, with 11 bases that match TRBD2. CDR1 and CDR2 (germline): LNHDA, SQIVND (reference sequence). The V gene end was trimmed by 7 bases and the J gene end by 6 bases; junction bases not matched to a gene: 8. CDR3 length equals 15 residues. The CDR3, as DNA: TGTGCCAGTACCGTAGCGGGAGGGCTCTTCAATGAGCAGTTCTTC. Its protein is CASTVAGGLFNEQFF.

This clone has only a few counts. The chain links TRBV7-2 to TRBJ2-7; tentative D call: TRBD1 (5 bases). This CDR3 has 13 residues. Deletions cut 5 bases from V and 0 bases from J, with 8 bases between. CDR1 is SGHTA, CDR2 FQGNSA, per germline. CDR3 protein: CASSQGASYEQYF. Here the CDR3 DNA reads TGTGCCAGCAGCCAGGGCGCCTCCTACGAGCAGTACTTC.

This clone appeared a few times. The chain recombines TRBV6-5 with TRBJ2-7; 8 nucleotides match TRBD1. This CDR3 comprises 14 residues. Germline lookup yields CDR1 MNHEY and CDR2 SVGAGI. V shed 2 bases and J 2 bases; nucleotides not matched to a gene: 2. The CDR3 DNA reads TGTGCCAGCAGTTACCGACAGGGGACCTACGAGCAGTACTTC. Translating gives CASSYRQGTYEQYF.